The 20 T cell receptor beta chains below were found in one sample sequenced in a study of cytomegalovirus exposure and HLA in healthy donors. The PCR had 60 Vbeta and 13 Jbeta primers. Libraries were prepared by immunoSEQ multiplex PCR; TCRdb keeps only in-frame clonotypes and omits some of them. This specimen shows 40,000 or so clones; the ten leading clones hold about 8%. Sequencing input: PBMCs. The receptors were gathered from a male donor in good health and CMV-seronegative.

The chain has TRBV10-2 and TRBJ2-5; D might be TRBD2 (5 bases). This CDR3 has 11 amino acids. Germline CDR1 WSHSY, CDR2 SAAADI. V was pared by 10 bases and J by 4 bases, with 10 bases between. The DNA for the CDR3 is TGCGCCACCGTTCGGGGAGAGACCCAGTACTTC. Amino acid sequence: CATVRGETQYF.

V usage is TRBV14 and J usage is TRBJ2-7; no reliable D call. CDR1 and CDR2 from the germline V gene are SGHDN and FVKESK. The CDR3 consists of 14 residues. Trimming left V 4 bases short and J 7 bases short, with 17 bases between. CDR3 amino acids: CASSRAAPGGEQYF. In nucleotides, the CDR3 is TGTGCCAGCAGCCGCGCGGCCCCGGGTGGGGAGCAGTACTTC.

J is TRBJ2-2 and V is TRBV7-2; TRBD1 aligns across 8 bases. Germline V gives CDR1 SGHTA, CDR2 FQGNSA. Trimming removed 4 bases from V and 4 bases from J; junction bases left unmatched: 11. The CDR3 runs to 17 residues. As DNA, the CDR3 is TGTGCCAGCAGCTCCCCCCTCGGACAGGGCGGCACCGGGGAGCTGTTTTTT. Translation: CASSSPLGQGGTGELFF.

The genes are TRBV15 and TRBJ2-1, with D perhaps matching TRBD2 (6 bases). V was shortened by 1 base and J by 0 bases, with 7 bases between the two germline ends. CDR1 and CDR2 (germline): LNHNV, YYDKDF (reference sequence). The CDR3 is 15 residues long. The CDR3 here is CATSRVADSYNEQFF. For the CDR3, the DNA is TGTGCCACCAGCAGAGTAGCGGACTCCTACAATGAGCAGTTCTTC.

The chain combines TRBV7-2 with TRBJ2-1; weak D call: TRBD2 (7 bases). CDR1 and CDR2 from the germline V gene are SGHTA and FQGNSA. Trimming shortened V by 0 bases and J by 7 bases, and 16 bases separated the two germline ends. CDR3 length equals 16 residues. DNA for the CDR3: TGTGCCAGCAGCTTAGCGGGGGCGGGGGCTCGGAATGAGCAGTTCTTC. Translation gives CASSLAGAGARNEQFF.

The rearrangement uses TRBV18 and TRBJ1-5, with D perhaps matching TRBD1 (5 bases). The CDR3 is 15 residues long. The V gene's germline CDR1 is KGHSH and CDR2 LQKENI. The V end lost 6 bases, the J end lost 0 bases, and 12 bases lay between the germline ends. CDR3 in DNA: TGTGCCAGCTCTGAGGACACTATTAGCAATCAGCCCCAGCATTTT. Its translation is CASSEDTISNQPQHF.

V gene TRBV27 combines with J gene TRBJ2-1; D is perhaps TRBD2 (5 bases). CDR1 and CDR2 from the germline V gene are MNHEY and SMNVEV (reference sequence). The V and J ends lost 4 bases and 4 bases respectively, with 8 bases between them. This CDR3 comprises 13 residues. The CDR3 reads CASSYRTYNEQFF. The CDR3 DNA reads as TGTGCCAGCAGTTATAGGACTTACAATGAGCAGTTCTTC.

The rearrangement joins TRBV6-5 to TRBJ1-1, with 7 bases aligning to TRBD1. Germline values: CDR1 MNHEY, CDR2 SVGAGI. The CDR3 contains 15 residues. With 4 bases clipped from V and 6 bases from J, the junction kept 11 bases outside the gene matches. DNA of the CDR3: TGTGCCAGCAGTTCCCAACGACAGGGTGCTTCTGAAGCTTTCTTT. Protein sequence: CASSSQRQGASEAFF.

CDR3 coding DNA: TGTGCCAGCAGCCAACCGGAGGCCCGACGAAATGAGCAGTTCTTC. It yields the protein CASSQPEARRNEQFF. This rearrangement joins TRBV7-9 to TRBJ2-1, with D possibly matching TRBD2 (5 bases). Germline V CDR1 and CDR2: SEHNR, FQNEAQ (reference sequence). The CDR3 is made up of 15 amino acids. V lost 5 bases, J lost 7 bases, and 18 bases lay in between.

The chain links TRBV7-2 to TRBJ2-1; D possibly corresponds to TRBD1 (7 bases). V lost 3 bases and J lost 9, with 18 bases in between. CDR1 is SGHTA, CDR2 FQGNSA, per germline. This CDR3 has 15 amino acids. This CDR3 is CASSFGAYQGGEQFF. DNA for the CDR3: TGTGCCAGCAGCTTTGGGGCCTACCAGGGGGGTGAGCAGTTCTTC. The full variable domain, rest sourced from reference TRBV7-2 and TRBJ2-1, is GAGVSQSPSNKVTEKGKDVELRCDPISGHTALYWYRQSLGQGLEFLIYFQGNSAPDKSGLPSDRFSAERTGGSVSTLTIQRTQQEDSAVYLCASSFGAYQGGEQFFGPGTRLTVL.

V is TRBV6-5 and J is TRBJ2-2; 8 bases are shared with TRBD1. Germline V gives CDR1 MNHEY, CDR2 SVGAGI. The length of the CDR3 is 16 residues. V trimming: 0 bases; J trimming: 7 bases; junction bases outside the gene matches: 7. DNA of the CDR3: TGTGCCAGCAGTTACTCCAGGCGGACAGGGCACGGGGAGCTGTTTTTT. The encoded protein is CASSYSRRTGHGELFF.

The chain employs TRBV9 and TRBJ2-6; D perhaps matches TRBD2 (5 bases). The V end lost 0 bases, the J end lost 2 bases, and 6 bases lay between the germline ends. This CDR3 comprises 15 residues. CDR1 and CDR2 (germline): SGDLS, YYNGEE. The CDR3 region is CASSVGGTGANVLTF. CDR3 in DNA: TGTGCCAGCAGCGTAGGAGGGACTGGGGCCAACGTCCTGACTTTC. Full variable domain (rest looked up from reference TRBV9 and TRBJ2-6): DSGVTQTPKHLITATGQRVTLRCSPRSGDLSVYWYQQSLDQGLQFLIQYYNGEERAKGNILERFSAQQFPDLHSELNLSSLELGDSALYFCASSVGGTGANVLTFGAGSRLTVL.

This rearrangement joins TRBV18 to TRBJ1-2; D is unresolved. The CDR3 has 14 amino acids. V was pared by 0 bases and J by 2 bases, with 7 bases between. The germline gives CDR1 KGHSH, CDR2 LQKENI. In DNA form, the CDR3 reads TGTGCCAGCTCACCACCGACGGGAAACTATGGCTACACCTTC. Translation gives CASSPPTGNYGYTF.

This chain connects TRBV7-9 to TRBJ1-5; D is unclear. Germline CDR1 SEHNR, CDR2 FQNEAQ (reference sequence). V shed 1 base and J shed 1 base, with 17 bases lying between them. This CDR3 comprises 18 residues. The DNA for the CDR3 is TGTGCCAGCAGCTTAGGTGGGAGGGAGGGATTGAGCAATCAGCCCCAGCATTTT. Protein: CASSLGGREGLSNQPQHF.

The CDR3 is CASSVDNGNTDTQYF. CDR3 DNA sequence: TGTGCCAGCAGCGTAGATAACGGGAACACAGATACGCAGTATTTT. This chain joins TRBV9 and TRBJ2-3; D perhaps matches TRBD2 (5 bases). Trimming shortened V by 0 bases and J by 2 bases, and 10 bases separated the two germline ends. The CDR3 spans 15 residues. From germline, CDR1 is SGDLS and CDR2 YYNGEE. The full variable domain, in which reference TRBV9 and TRBJ2-3 provide the parts outside the CDR3, is DSGVTQTPKHLITATGQRVTLRCSPRSGDLSVYWYQQSLDQGLQFLIQYYNGEERAKGNILERFSAQQFPDLHSELNLSSLELGDSALYFCASSVDNGNTDTQYFGPGTRLTVL.

V gene TRBV7-9 combines with J gene TRBJ2-7; 10 bases align to TRBD1. Germline CDR1 reads SEHNR; CDR2 reads FQNEAQ (reference sequence). J was trimmed by 2 bases and V by 5 bases; bases with no gene match: 9. This CDR3 region has 16 residues. In nucleotides, the CDR3 is TGTGCCAGCAGCCCACGCGGGACAGGGGCAGCCTACGAGCAGTACTTC. This codes for CASSPRGTGAAYEQYF.

The chain employs TRBV5-4 and TRBJ2-7, with 11 nucleotides matching TRBD1. CDR3 length: 13 amino acids. The junction had 4 bases not matched to a gene; V was cut back by 5 bases and J by 6 bases. The V gene's germline CDR1 is SGHNT and CDR2 YYREEE (reference sequence). The CDR3 reads CASRPDRGREQYF. The CDR3 DNA is TGTGCCAGCAGACCGGACAGGGGGCGCGAGCAGTACTTC.

V usage is TRBV10-2 and J usage is TRBJ2-7; 11 bases line up with TRBD2. From germline, CDR1 is WSHSY and CDR2 SAAADI. With 9 bases clipped from V and 5 bases from J, the junction kept 12 bases outside the gene matches. CDR3 length: 15 residues. CDR3 bases: TGCGCCAGTCATGAAACTAGCGGGGGTCGTAACGAGCAGTACTTC. Residues: CASHETSGGRNEQYF.

This rearrangement joins TRBV5-1 to TRBJ2-5; 7 nucleotides line up with TRBD2. The CDR3 length is 17 residues. V lost 0 bases and J lost 5; bases outside the gene matches: 13. CDR1 and CDR2 from the germline V gene are SGHRS and YFSETQ. Here the CDR3 reads CASSLGPAGAPLETQYF. The DNA for the CDR3 is TGCGCCAGCAGCTTGGGACCCGCGGGAGCCCCCCTCGAGACCCAGTACTTC. The full variable domain, in which reference TRBV5-1 and TRBJ2-5 provide the parts outside the CDR3, is KAGVTQTPRYLIKTRGQQVTLSCSPISGHRSVSWYQQTPGQGLQFLFEYFSETQRNKGNFPGRFSGRQFSNSRSEMNVSTLELGDSALYLCASSLGPAGAPLETQYFGPGTRLLVL.

The V call is TRBV10-1, the J call TRBJ2-3; perhaps TRBD2 as D (6 bases). V was clipped by 0 bases and J by 0 bases, with 10 bases between them. Germline CDR1 WNHNN, CDR2 SYGVQD (reference sequence). The CDR3 contains 16 residues. The CDR3 nucleotides read TGCGCCAGCAGTGAGTCAAGAGGGAGGAGCACAGATACGCAGTATTTT. Its protein product is CASSESRGRSTDTQYF.